This T cell receptor (beta chain) was observed in a study of blood T cells in healthy people across ages. Trimming removed 4 bases from V and 0 bases from J, with 9 bases in between. The CDR3 covers 13 residues. Germline CDR1 SQVTM, CDR2 ANQGSEA. The use of a sample-barcoded 5' primer and a J-beta primer mix characterized a second PCR of about 6 to 11 cycles. TCRdb reprocessed the 5' RACE reads via MiXCR and lists one record per CDR3 protein. The repertoire has some 760,000 distinct CDR3 sequences, roughly 25% of them found once; the top ten carry around 9.2%. The same specimen was also included in a second study, on T cells of mothers and their children. From that second work: Sequencing returned over 8 million TCR beta CDR3 reads per mother and 3 million to 3.5 million per child.

The specimen sequenced was blood. This sequence was found in a boy aged 5-17 years in good health. The V and J genes are TRBV29-1 and TRBJ1-2; D gene unclear. The CDR3 here is CSVGEESNYGYTF. In nucleotides, the CDR3 is TGCAGCGTTGGGGAGGAATCTAACTATGGCTACACCTTC.